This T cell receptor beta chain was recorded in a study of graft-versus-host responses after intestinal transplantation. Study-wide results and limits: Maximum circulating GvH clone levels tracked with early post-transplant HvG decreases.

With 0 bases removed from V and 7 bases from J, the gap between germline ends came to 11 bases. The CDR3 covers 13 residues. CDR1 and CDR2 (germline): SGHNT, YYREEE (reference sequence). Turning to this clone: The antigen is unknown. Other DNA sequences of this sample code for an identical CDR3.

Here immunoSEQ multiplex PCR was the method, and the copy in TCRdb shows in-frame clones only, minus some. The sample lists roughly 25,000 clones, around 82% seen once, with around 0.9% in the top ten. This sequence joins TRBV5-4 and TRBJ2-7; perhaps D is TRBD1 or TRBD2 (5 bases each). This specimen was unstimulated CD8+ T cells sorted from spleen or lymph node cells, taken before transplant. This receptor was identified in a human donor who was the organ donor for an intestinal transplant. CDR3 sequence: CASSLGGAREQYF. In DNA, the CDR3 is TGTGCCAGCAGCTTGGGAGGGGCGCGGGAGCAGTACTTC.